Presented here are 20 T cell receptor beta chains from one specimen sequenced in a study of T cells expressing NK-cell markers. TCRdb reprocessed the 5' RACE reads and keeps a single row for each CDR3 protein, giving no DNA. Its table records about 30,000 distinct CDR3 sequences. Sequencing was done on a sample of blood T cells: a sorted CD56 or NKG2C T cell subset, CD4+ or CD8+ T cells, or bulk PBMC T cells (not recorded which). These receptors were taken from a woman aged 18 to 69 in good health.

The J gene is TRBJ2-1, the V gene TRBV5-5; with no DNA, the TCRdb D assignment of TRBD1 cannot be verified. The CDR3 is 15 amino acids. Germline assignment: CDR1 SGHKS and CDR2 YYEKEE (reference sequence). The CDR3 sequence is CASSPGAWEINEQFF.

J is TRBJ2-7 and V is TRBV30; TCRdb's D gene call, TRBD2, goes unchecked for lack of DNA. This CDR3 comprises 16 residues. CDR1 GTSNPN and CDR2 SVGIG come from the germline V gene (reference sequence). CDR3 loop: CAWSGISSGGPGEQYF. Supplemented by reference TRBV30 and TRBJ2-7, the full variable domain reads SQTIHQWPATLVQPVGSPLSLECTVEGTSNPNLYWYRQAAGRGLQLLFYSVGIGQISSEVPQNLSASRPQDRQFILSSKKLLLSDSGFYLCAWSGISSGGPGEQYFGPGTRLTVT.

The chain joins TRBV27 to TRBJ2-7; TCRdb picks TRBD2, but there is no DNA to check that call. This CDR3 has 16 residues. The germline V gene has CDR1 MNHEY and CDR2 SMNVEV (reference sequence). The CDR3 sequence: CASSFEASGGSYEQYF.

The gene calls are TRBV27 and TRBJ2-7; the D call from TCRdb, TRBD1, cannot be confirmed without DNA. Germline V gene data show CDR1 as MNHEY and CDR2 as SMNVEV (reference sequence). The CDR3 loop spans 15 amino acids. The CDR3 reads CASTGIGQGNHEQYF.

The J gene is TRBJ2-7, the V gene TRBV27; the D gene TCRdb calls, TRBD1, cannot be checked with no DNA. From germline, CDR1 is MNHEY and CDR2 SMNVEV (reference sequence). CDR3 length: 13 amino acids. Here the CDR3 reads CASSLARANEQYF.

This rearrangement joins TRBV4-2 to TRBJ2-2; TCRdb calls TRBD2, which cannot be checked without DNA. The CDR3 contains 17 residues. Germline V gene sequence: CDR1 LGHNA, CDR2 YNFKEQ. CDR3 sequence: CASSQEVAGGPGGELFF.

The V gene is TRBV27, the J gene TRBJ2-7; TCRdb lists TRBD2, though no DNA is available to test this call. Per the germline V gene, CDR1 is MNHEY and CDR2 is SMNVEV (reference sequence). CDR3 length: 15 amino acids. The CDR3 protein is CASSLSILAIYEQYF.

CDR3 sequence reads: CASSQDPTVHREQYF. This sequence joins TRBV4-1 and TRBJ2-7; TCRdb outputs TRBD1, but without DNA this stays unchecked. CDR1 is MGHRA, CDR2 YSYEKL, per germline. This CDR3 is built from 15 residues.

The V and J genes are TRBV3-1 and TRBJ2-5. The CDR3 length is 16 residues. Germline-derived CDR1 and CDR2 are LGHDT and YNNKEL (reference sequence). CDR3 amino acids: CASSQDPLEVQETQYF.

This chain uses TRBV3-1 with TRBJ1-5; no DNA is available, so the TRBD1 call from TCRdb remains unchecked. The length of the CDR3 is 14 residues. Germline CDR1 LGHDT, CDR2 YNNKEL (reference sequence). This CDR3 is CASSQVGGREPQHF. The variable domain in full, with the rest retrieved from reference TRBV3-1 and TRBJ1-5, is DTAVSQTPKYLVTQMGNDKSIKCEQNLGHDTMYWYKQDSKKFLKIMFSYNNKELIINETVPNRFSPKSPDKAHLNLHINSLELGDSAVYFCASSQVGGREPQHFGDGTRLSIL.

J is TRBJ2-3 and V is TRBV12-3 or TRBV12-4. The CDR3 extends over 16 amino acids. The CDR3 loop reads CASSPQTGLPTDTQYF.

The chain carries TRBV7-9 and TRBJ1-5. The germline CDR1 and CDR2 sequences are SEHNR and FQNEAQ (reference sequence). This CDR3 has 12 amino acids. The CDR3 here is CASGLGNQPQHF.

The V call is TRBV6-5, the J call TRBJ2-7. The CDR3 covers 14 residues. Germline V CDR1 and CDR2: MNHEY, SVGAGI. CDR3 region: CASSYVGRVYEQYF.

V usage is TRBV29-1 and J usage is TRBJ2-1; TCRdb selects TRBD2, and the lack of DNA leaves this call unchecked. From germline, CDR1 is SQVTM and CDR2 ANQGSEA. The CDR3 consists of 19 residues. CDR3 amino acids: CSVYPLAGVKKGVFNEQFF.

This chain links TRBV29-1 with TRBJ2-5; TCRdb outputs TRBD1, but without DNA this stays unchecked. Germline V gene sequence: CDR1 SQVTM, CDR2 ANQGSEA. This CDR3 is 11 amino acids long. The CDR3 protein is CSPLNQGTQYF. The full variable domain, completed using reference TRBV29-1 and TRBJ2-5, is SAVISQKPSRDICQRGTSLTIQCQVDSQVTMMFWYRQQPGQSLTLIATANQGSEATYESGFVIDKFPISRPNLTFSTLTVSNMSPEDSSIYLCSPLNQGTQYFGPGTRLLVL.

This sequence joins TRBV10-3 and TRBJ2-3; TCRdb indicates TRBD1, and absent DNA this call remains unverified. The CDR3 length is 14 residues. Germline CDR1 reads ENHRY; CDR2 reads SYGVKD. The CDR3 loop reads CAISDPDSTDTQYF.

The chain carries TRBV28 and TRBJ1-3. This CDR3 region has 15 residues. Germline V gives CDR1 MDHEN, CDR2 SYDVKM. CDR3 sequence reads: CASSLWAVSGNTIYF.

The chain employs TRBV2 and TRBJ2-1. Looked up from germline, CDR1 is SNHLY and CDR2 is FYNNEI. This CDR3 has 15 amino acids. CDR3 loop: CASSEGWQVYNEQFF.

The V gene is TRBV5-1, the J gene TRBJ2-1; the D call of TRBD1 rests on TCRdb alone, since no DNA is present to check it. Per germline, CDR1 SGHRS and CDR2 YFSETQ. The CDR3 is 16 amino acids. CDR3 protein: CASSLRTGIGDNEQFF.

The rearrangement joins TRBV20-1 to TRBJ2-7; TCRdb indicates TRBD2, and absent DNA this call remains unverified. The CDR3 contains 14 residues. CDR1 DFQATT and CDR2 SNEGSKA come from the germline V gene (reference sequence). The CDR3 spells CSAKRLAGGYEQYF.